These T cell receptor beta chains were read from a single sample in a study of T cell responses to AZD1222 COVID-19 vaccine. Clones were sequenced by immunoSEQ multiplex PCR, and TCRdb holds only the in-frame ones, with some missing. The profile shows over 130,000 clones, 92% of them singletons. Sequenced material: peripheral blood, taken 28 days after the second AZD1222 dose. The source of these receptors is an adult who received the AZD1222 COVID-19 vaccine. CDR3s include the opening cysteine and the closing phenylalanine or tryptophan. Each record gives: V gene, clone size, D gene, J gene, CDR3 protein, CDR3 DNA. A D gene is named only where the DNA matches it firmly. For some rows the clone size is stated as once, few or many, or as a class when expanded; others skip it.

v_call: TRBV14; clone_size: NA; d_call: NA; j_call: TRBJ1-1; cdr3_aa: CASMRWGTEAFF; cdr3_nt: TGTGCCAGCATGAGGTGGGGCACTGAAGCTTTCTTT
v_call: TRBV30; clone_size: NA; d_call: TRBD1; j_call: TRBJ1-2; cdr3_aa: CAWSRGGGPYGYTF; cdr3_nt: TGTGCCTGGAGTCGTGGAGGGGGCCCCTATGGCTACACCTTC
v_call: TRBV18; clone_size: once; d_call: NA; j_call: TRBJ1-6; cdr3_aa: CASSPRVDSPLHF; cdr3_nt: TGTGCCAGCTCACCCAGAGTGGATTCACCCCTCCACTTT
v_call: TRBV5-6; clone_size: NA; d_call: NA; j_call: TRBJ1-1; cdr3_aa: CASSFRAQESEAFF; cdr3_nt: TGTGCCAGCAGCTTTCGGGCCCAGGAGAGTGAAGCTTTCTTT
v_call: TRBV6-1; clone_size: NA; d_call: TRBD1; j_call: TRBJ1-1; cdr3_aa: CASSARQGARKDTEAFF; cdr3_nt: TGTGCCAGCAGTGCGAGGCAGGGGGCCCGGAAGGACACTGAAGCTTTCTTT
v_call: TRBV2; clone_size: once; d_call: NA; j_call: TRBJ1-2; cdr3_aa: CASSEFLFPAGNGYTF; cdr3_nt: TGTGCCAGCAGTGAATTCCTTTTTCCGGCAGGGAACGGCTACACCTTC
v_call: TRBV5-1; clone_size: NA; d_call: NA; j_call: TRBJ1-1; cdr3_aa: CASSGGGLRTEAFF; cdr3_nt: TGCGCCAGCAGCGGGGGAGGACTTCGCACTGAAGCTTTCTTT
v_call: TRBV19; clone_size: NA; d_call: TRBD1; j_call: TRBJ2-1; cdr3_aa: CASSPPGQGILNEQFF; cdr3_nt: TGTGCCAGTAGTCCCCCGGGACAGGGGATCTTGAATGAGCAGTTCTTC
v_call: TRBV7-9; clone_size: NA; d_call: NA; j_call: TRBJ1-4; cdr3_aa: CASSLELTTNEKLFF; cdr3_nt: TGTGCCAGCAGCTTAGAATTGACAACTAATGAAAAACTGTTTTTT
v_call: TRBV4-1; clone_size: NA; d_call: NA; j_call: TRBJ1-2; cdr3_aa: CASSQDFGTQDNYGYTF; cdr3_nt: TGCGCCAGCAGCCAAGATTTCGGGACGCAGGATAACTATGGCTACACCTTC
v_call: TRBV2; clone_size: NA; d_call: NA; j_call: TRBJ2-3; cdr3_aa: CATSGGLTDTQYF; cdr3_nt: TGTGCCACCTCTGGGGGCCTCACAGATACGCAGTATTTT
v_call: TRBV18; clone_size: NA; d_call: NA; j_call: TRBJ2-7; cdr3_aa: CASSASGPPYEQYF; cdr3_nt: TGTGCCAGCTCAGCTTCCGGGCCCCCCTACGAGCAGTACTTC
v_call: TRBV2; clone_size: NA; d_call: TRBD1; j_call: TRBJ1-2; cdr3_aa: CASIPGQGPYGYTF; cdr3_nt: TGTGCCAGCATCCCTGGACAGGGCCCCTACGGCTACACCTTC
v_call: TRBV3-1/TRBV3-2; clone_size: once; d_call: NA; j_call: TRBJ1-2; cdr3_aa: CASSQGHYGYTF; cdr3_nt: TGTGCCAGCAGCCAAGGGCACTATGGCTACACCTTC
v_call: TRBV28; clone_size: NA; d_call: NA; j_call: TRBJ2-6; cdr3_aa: CASSSADTSGANVLTF; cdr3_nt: TGTGCCAGCAGTTCCGCGGACACCTCTGGGGCCAACGTCCTGACTTTC
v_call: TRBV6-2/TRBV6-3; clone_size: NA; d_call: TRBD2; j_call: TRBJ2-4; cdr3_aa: CASSSRESKNIQYF; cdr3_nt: TGTGCCAGCAGTTCGCGGGAGTCCAAAAACATTCAGTACTTC
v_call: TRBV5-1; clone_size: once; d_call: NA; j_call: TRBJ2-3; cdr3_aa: CASSLKAPGSSADTQYF; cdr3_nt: TGCGCCAGCAGCTTGAAAGCGCCGGGCTCTTCCGCAGATACGCAGTATTTT
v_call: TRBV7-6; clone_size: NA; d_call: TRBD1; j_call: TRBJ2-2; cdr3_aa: CASSPRTGPTNTGELFF; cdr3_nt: TGTGCCAGCAGCCCGCGGACAGGGCCAACGAACACCGGGGAGCTGTTTTTT
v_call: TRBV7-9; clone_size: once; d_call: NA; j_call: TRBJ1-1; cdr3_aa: CASSSRGRGGGTEAFF; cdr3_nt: TGTGCCAGCAGCTCCCGGGGCAGGGGAGGTGGTACTGAAGCTTTCTTT
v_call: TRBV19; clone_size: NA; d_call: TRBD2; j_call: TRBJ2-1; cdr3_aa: CASTPAGGSYNEQFF; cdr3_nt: TGTGCCAGTACCCCAGCGGGGGGCTCCTACAATGAGCAGTTCTTC
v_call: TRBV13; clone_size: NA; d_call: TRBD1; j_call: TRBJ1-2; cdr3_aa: CASSNGQGAGYTF; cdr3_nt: TGTGCCAGCAGCAACGGACAGGGGGCTGGCTACACCTTC
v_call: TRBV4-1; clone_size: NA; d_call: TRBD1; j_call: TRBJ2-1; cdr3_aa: CASSQDLLQGAGNEQFF; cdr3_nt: TGCGCCAGCAGCCAAGATCTGTTACAGGGGGCAGGTAATGAGCAGTTCTTC
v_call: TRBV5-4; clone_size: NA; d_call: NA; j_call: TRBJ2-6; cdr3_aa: CASSFGGSSGANVLTF; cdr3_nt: TGTGCCAGCAGCTTCGGGGGTTCTTCTGGGGCCAACGTCCTGACTTTC
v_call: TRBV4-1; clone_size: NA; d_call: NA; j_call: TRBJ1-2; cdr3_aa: CASSQDGGYGYTF; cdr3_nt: TGCGCCAGCAGCCAAGACGGAGGGTATGGCTACACCTTC
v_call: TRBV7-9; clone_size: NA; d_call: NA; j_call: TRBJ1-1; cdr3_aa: CASSFGMQNTEAFF; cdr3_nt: TGTGCCAGCAGCTTTGGGATGCAGAACACTGAAGCTTTCTTT
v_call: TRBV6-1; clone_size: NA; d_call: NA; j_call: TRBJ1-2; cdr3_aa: CASSEPGGAADGYTF; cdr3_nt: TGTGCCAGCAGTGAACCCGGGGGGGCAGCGGATGGCTACACCTTC
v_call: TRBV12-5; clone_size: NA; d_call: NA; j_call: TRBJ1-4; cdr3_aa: CASGGATNEKLFF; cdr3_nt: TGTGCTAGTGGCGGAGCAACTAATGAAAAACTGTTTTTT
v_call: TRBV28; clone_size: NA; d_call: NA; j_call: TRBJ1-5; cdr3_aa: CASSLGQGFQPQHF; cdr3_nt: TGTGCCAGCAGTTTAGGGCAGGGTTTTCAGCCCCAGCATTTT
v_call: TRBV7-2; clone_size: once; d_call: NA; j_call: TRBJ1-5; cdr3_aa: CASSSQGNRNQPQHF; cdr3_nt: TGTGCCAGCAGCTCACAGGGAAATCGCAATCAGCCCCAGCATTTT
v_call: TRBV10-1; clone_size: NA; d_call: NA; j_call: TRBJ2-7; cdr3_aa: CASSEWGEGGNEQYF; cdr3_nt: TGCGCCAGCAGTGAGTGGGGGGAAGGGGGCAACGAGCAGTACTTC
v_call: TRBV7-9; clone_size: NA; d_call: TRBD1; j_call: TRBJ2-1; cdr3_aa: CASSSPGGFSGNEQFF; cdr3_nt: TGTGCCAGCAGCTCCCCAGGGGGCTTTTCGGGGAATGAGCAGTTCTTC
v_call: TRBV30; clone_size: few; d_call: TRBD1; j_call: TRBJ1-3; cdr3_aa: CAWSTTGAGNTIYF; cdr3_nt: TGTGCCTGGAGTACTACAGGGGCTGGAAACACCATATATTTT
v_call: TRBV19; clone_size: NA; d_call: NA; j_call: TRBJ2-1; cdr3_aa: CASSIGGRGTGEQFF; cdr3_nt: TGTGCCAGTAGTATCGGCGGGAGGGGGACAGGTGAGCAGTTCTTC
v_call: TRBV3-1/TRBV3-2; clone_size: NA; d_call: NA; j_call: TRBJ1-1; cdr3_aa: CASSLSGYSEAFF; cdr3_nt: TGTGCCAGCAGCCTTTCGGGTTACTCTGAAGCTTTCTTT
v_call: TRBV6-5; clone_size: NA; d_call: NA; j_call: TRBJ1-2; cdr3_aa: CASTPGPLGYGYTF; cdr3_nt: TGTGCCAGCACCCCGGGCCCCCTAGGGTATGGCTACACCTTC
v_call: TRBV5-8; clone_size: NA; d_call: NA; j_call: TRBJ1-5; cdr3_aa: CASSFWVDSNQPQHF; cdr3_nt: TGTGCCAGCAGCTTTTGGGTGGATAGCAATCAGCCCCAGCATTTT
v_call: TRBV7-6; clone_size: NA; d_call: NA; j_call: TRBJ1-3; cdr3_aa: CASSLGWGHSGNTIYF; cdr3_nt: TGTGCCAGCAGCTTAGGGTGGGGGCACTCTGGAAACACCATATATTTT
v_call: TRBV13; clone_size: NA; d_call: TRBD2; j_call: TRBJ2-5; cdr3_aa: CASSYRGGRASETQYF; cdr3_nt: TGTGCCAGCAGCTACCGTGGCGGGAGGGCCTCTGAGACCCAGTACTTC